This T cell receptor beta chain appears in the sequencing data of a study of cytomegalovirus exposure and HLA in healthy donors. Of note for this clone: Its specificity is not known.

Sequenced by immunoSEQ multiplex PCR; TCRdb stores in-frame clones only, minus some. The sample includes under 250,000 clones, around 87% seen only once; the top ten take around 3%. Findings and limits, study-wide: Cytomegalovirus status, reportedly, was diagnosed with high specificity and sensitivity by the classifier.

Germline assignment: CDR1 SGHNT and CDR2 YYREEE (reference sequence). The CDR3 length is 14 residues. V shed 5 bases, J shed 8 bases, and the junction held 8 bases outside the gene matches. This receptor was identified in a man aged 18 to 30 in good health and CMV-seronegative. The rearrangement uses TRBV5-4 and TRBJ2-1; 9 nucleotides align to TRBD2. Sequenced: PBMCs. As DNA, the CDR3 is TGTGCCAGCAGGGGAACCGGGACTAGCCATGAGCAGTTCTTC. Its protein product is CASRGTGTSHEQFF.